This T cell receptor (beta chain) was recorded in a study of T cell repertoires in cytomegalovirus infection. On the study more broadly: Indications came from public TCR beta signatures; they pointed to CMV infection and to a matching HLA type.

This CDR3 has 20 amino acids. Germline-derived CDR1 and CDR2 are DFQATT and SNEGSKA (reference sequence). The ends lost 0 bases at V and 2 bases at J; junction bases unmatched: 15. In regard to this clonotype: The antigen is undetermined.

General study findings and limits: The ex vivo response was dominated by HLA-C-restricted CMV-specific TCR beta clonotypes. Carriers of CMV plus the relevant HLA were identified by cumulative public TCR beta family frequency.

TCRdb analysed the reads with MiXCR anew, one entry per CDR3 protein. Among 150,000 to 200,000 distinct CDR3 sequences listed, about 21% were seen once. The TCR comes from a human donor in good health (CMV status not recorded). Some clones in this sample may be carry-over from other donors' samples. V is TRBV20-1 and J is TRBJ2-1; 11 nucleotides match TRBD2. The specimen was PBMCs. The CDR3: CSARDLTGTSGPGAYNEQFF. The DNA for the CDR3 is TGCAGTGCTAGAGATTTGACCGGGACTAGCGGCCCCGGGGCCTACAATGAGCAGTTCTTC.